This entry features one TCR beta chain sequence. Its target is not known. Sequencing used immunoSEQ multiplex PCR; TCRdb keeps in-frame clones, though not all of them. The data hold fewer than 400,000 clones, with roughly 89% observed a single time. Looked up from germline, CDR1 is SGHKS and CDR2 is YYEKEE (reference sequence). There are 14 residues in the CDR3. V lost 0 bases and J lost 6, with 10 bases in between. This specimen belongs to a study of cytomegalovirus exposure and HLA in healthy donors. General observations from the study: Reported results showed that the classifier diagnosed cytomegalovirus status with high specificity and sensitivity.

The chain combines TRBV5-5 with TRBJ2-1; tentatively, D is TRBD1 (5 bases). The material sequenced was PBMCs. The clonotype was recovered from a woman aged 18-30 years in good health and CMV-seronegative. The CDR3 nucleotides read TGTGCCAGCAGCTTGGTGACAGCCTCCAATGAGCAGTTCTTC. It encodes CASSLVTASNEQFF.